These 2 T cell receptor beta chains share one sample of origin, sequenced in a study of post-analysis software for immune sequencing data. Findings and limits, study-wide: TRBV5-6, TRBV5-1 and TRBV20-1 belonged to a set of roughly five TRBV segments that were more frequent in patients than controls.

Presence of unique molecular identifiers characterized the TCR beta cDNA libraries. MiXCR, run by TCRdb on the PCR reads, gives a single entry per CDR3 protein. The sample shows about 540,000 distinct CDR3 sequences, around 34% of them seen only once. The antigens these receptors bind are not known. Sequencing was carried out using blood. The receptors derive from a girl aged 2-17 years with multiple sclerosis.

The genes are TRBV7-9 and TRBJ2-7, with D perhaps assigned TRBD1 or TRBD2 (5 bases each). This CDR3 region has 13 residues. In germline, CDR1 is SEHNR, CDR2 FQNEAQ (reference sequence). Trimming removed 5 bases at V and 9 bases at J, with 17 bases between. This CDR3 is CASSVGPPSAQYF. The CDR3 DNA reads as TGTGCCAGCAGCGTGGGACCACCTTCGGCGCAGTACTTC.

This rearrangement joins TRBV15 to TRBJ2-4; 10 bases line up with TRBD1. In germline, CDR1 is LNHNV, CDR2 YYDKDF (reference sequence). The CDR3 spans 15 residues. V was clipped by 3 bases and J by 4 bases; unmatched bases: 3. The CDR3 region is CATSSQGQGKNIQYF. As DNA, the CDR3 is TGTGCCACCAGCAGCCAGGGACAGGGGAAAAACATTCAGTACTTC.